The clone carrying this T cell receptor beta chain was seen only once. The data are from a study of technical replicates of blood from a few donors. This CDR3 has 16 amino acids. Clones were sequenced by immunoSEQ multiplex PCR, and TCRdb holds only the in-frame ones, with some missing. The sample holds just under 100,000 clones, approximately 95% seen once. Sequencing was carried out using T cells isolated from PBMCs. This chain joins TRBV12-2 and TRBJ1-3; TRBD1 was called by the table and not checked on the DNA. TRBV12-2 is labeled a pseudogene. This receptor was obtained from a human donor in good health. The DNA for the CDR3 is TGTGCAAGTCGCTTAGGTCGCAGGCTCCATGGAAACACCATATATTTT. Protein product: CASRLGRRLHGNTIYF.